This record concerns one T cell receptor (beta chain) sequence. Its antigen is unidentified. V trimming: 4 bases; J trimming: 7 bases; junction bases outside the gene matches: 8. Looked up from germline, CDR1 is LGHNA and CDR2 is YNFKEQ. This CDR3 spans 14 amino acids. This record comes from a study of cytomegalovirus exposure and HLA in healthy donors. Whole-study findings and limits: Some public TCRs appeared in many individuals, while most sequences were rare.

Separate from the roughly 720-subject first cohort, the 120-subject validation cohort was the one that the donors belonged to. Data came from immunoSEQ multiplex PCR; TCRdb stores just in-frame clones and leaves some out. In the table there are around 190,000 clones, around 86% of which are singletons. This TCR was recovered from a woman aged 18 to 35 in good health and CMV-seronegative. The V call is TRBV4-2, the J call TRBJ1-1, with 8 bases fitting TRBD1. Sequenced sample: PBMCs. The CDR3 region is CASSRGGQGFEAFF. Written as DNA, the CDR3 is TGTGCCAGCAGCCGAGGCGGACAGGGATTTGAAGCTTTCTTT.